One and the same sample provided the 20 T cell receptor beta chains below, sequenced in a study of blood T cell repertoires in COVID-19. Data came from immunoSEQ multiplex PCR; TCRdb stores just in-frame clones and leaves some out. The table lists 100,000 to 150,000 clones, around three quarters of them singletons, with roughly 5.6% in the top ten. Sequencing was carried out using peripheral blood. These TCRs come from a man between 70 and 80 years old with acute or convalescent COVID-19.

This clone was seen just once. This chain joins TRBV18 and TRBJ2-3; weak D call: TRBD1 (6 bases). Between the trimmed V and J ends, which lost 2 bases and 3 bases, there was a span of 9 bases. The CDR3 sequence is 14 residues long. Germline-derived CDR1 and CDR2 are KGHSH and LQKENI. CDR3 in DNA: TGTGCCAGCTCACCATCCCAGGGGACAGATACGCAGTATTTT. Translation gives CASSPSQGTDTQYF.

This rearrangement joins TRBV11-2 to TRBJ1-6; 8 positions agree with TRBD1. J gave up 7 bases and V 7 bases, and 6 bases lay outside the gene matches. Germline CDR1 and CDR2: SGHAT and FQNNGV. This CDR3 is built from 14 residues. The CDR3 protein is CASTQGAQNSPLHF. The CDR3 DNA reads as TGTGCCAGCACCCAGGGGGCCCAGAATTCACCCCTCCACTTT.

The chain couples TRBV27 to TRBJ2-1, with 11 bases matching TRBD1. The CDR3 has 15 residues. J gave up 6 bases and V 5 bases, and 6 bases lay outside the gene matches. Germline CDR1 and CDR2: MNHEY and SMNVEV (reference sequence). The CDR3 nucleotides read TGTGCCAGCAGTCCCGGACAGGGGGCTATCAATGAGCAGTTCTTC. Its translation: CASSPGQGAINEQFF.

The chain combines TRBV10-3 with TRBJ2-7, with a possible D match to TRBD1 (6 bases). Per the germline V gene, CDR1 is ENHRY and CDR2 is SYGVKD. Trimming cost V 8 bases and J 6 bases, with 14 bases left between them. The CDR3 totals 12 residues. CDR3 DNA: TGTGCCATCGCGACAGGCGCTCGCGAGCAGTACTTC. This encodes CAIATGAREQYF.

The V call is TRBV27, the J call TRBJ2-2, with TRBD1 matching 10 bases. Looked up from germline, CDR1 is MNHEY and CDR2 is SMNVEV (reference sequence). This CDR3 spans 14 amino acids. The J segment lost 4 bases and the V segment lost 6 bases, leaving 2 bases of the junction unmatched. This CDR3 reads CASRGQGFTGELFF. In DNA, the CDR3 is TGTGCCAGCAGGGGACAGGGGTTCACCGGGGAGCTGTTTTTT.

The V and J genes are TRBV6-6 and TRBJ1-5; 12 bases are a match to TRBD1. The CDR3 sequence is 14 residues long. Germline V gene data show CDR1 as MNHNY and CDR2 as SVGAGI (reference sequence). V lost 7 bases to trimming and J lost 3 bases; unmatched junction nucleotides: 1. The CDR3 protein is CASTGQGANQPQHF. Written as DNA, the CDR3 is TGTGCCAGCACGGGACAGGGGGCCAATCAGCCCCAGCATTTT.

The V gene is TRBV7-2, the J gene TRBJ2-5, with 8 positions matching TRBD2. The trim removed 3 bases at V and 3 bases at J, leaving 0 bases unmatched. In germline, CDR1 is SGHTA, CDR2 FQGNSA. CDR3 length: 13 amino acids. CDR3 residues: CASSFGGEETQYF. The DNA for the CDR3 is TGTGCCAGCAGCTTCGGGGGGGAAGAGACCCAGTACTTC.

This chain joins TRBV4-3 and TRBJ1-5, with no clear D. The CDR3 runs to 15 residues. The V gene's germline CDR1 is LGHNA and CDR2 YSLEER. V shed 1 base and J shed 4 bases, with 11 bases lying between them. The DNA for the CDR3 is TGCGCCAGCAGCCAAGTCCATGGGCCTAATCAGCCCCAGCATTTT. It codes for CASSQVHGPNQPQHF.

The J gene is TRBJ2-7, the V gene TRBV6-5; the match to TRBD1 covers 8 bases. Losses at the gene ends were 6 bases for V and 6 bases for J; bases not matched to a gene: 10. This CDR3 has 14 amino acids. CDR1 MNHEY and CDR2 SVGAGI come from the germline V gene. CDR3 in amino acids: CASSGRDRRVEQYF. As DNA, the CDR3 is TGTGCCAGCAGCGGCCGGGACAGGAGGGTCGAGCAGTACTTC.

This chain uses TRBV2 with TRBJ2-7; 11 bases fit TRBD2. Germline V CDR1 and CDR2: SNHLY, FYNNEI. V shed 4 bases and J 6 bases; nucleotides not matched to a gene: 8. The CDR3 totals 15 residues. The CDR3, as DNA: TGTGCCAGCAGTGGTCGACTAGCGGGATTCGCCGAGCAGTACTTC. As protein: CASSGRLAGFAEQYF.

The V gene is TRBV30, the J gene TRBJ2-1; D perhaps matches TRBD2 (7 bases). CDR1 and CDR2 (germline): GTSNPN, SVGIG (reference sequence). With 6 bases removed from V and 4 bases from J, the gap between germline ends came to 16 bases. This CDR3 is 14 amino acids long. The CDR3 loop reads CACDGGTLYNEQFF. For the CDR3, the DNA is TGTGCCTGTGACGGGGGGACATTATACAATGAGCAGTTCTTC. Complete variable domain (other parts from reference TRBV30 and TRBJ2-1): SQTIHQWPATLVQPVGSPLSLECTVEGTSNPNLYWYRQAAGRGLQLLFYSVGIGQISSEVPQNLSASRPQDRQFILSSKKLLLSDSGFYLCACDGGTLYNEQFFGPGTRLTVL.

The chain employs TRBV24-1 and TRBJ2-5; 12 bases agree with TRBD2. The V segment lost 11 bases and the J segment 6 bases; nucleotides outside the gene matches: 9. Per the germline V gene, CDR1 is KGHDR and CDR2 is SFDVKD. There are 14 residues in the CDR3. The CDR3 loop reads CANVRTSGEKTQYF. In DNA, the CDR3 is TGTGCCAATGTCAGGACTAGCGGGGAAAAGACCCAGTACTTC.

This clone was picked up a small number of times. The gene calls are TRBV11-3 and TRBJ2-2; TRBD1 agrees at 7 bases. The germline CDR1 and CDR2 sequences are SGHNT and YENEEA. The V and J ends lost 8 bases and 7 bases, in that order; junction bases with no gene match: 10. This CDR3 region has 14 residues. CDR3 protein: CASAEGGSGGELFF. The CDR3, as DNA: TGTGCCAGCGCTGAAGGGGGCAGTGGCGGGGAGCTGTTTTTT.

The genes are TRBV27 and TRBJ2-5; D ambiguous. Germline assignment: CDR1 MNHEY and CDR2 SMNVEV (reference sequence). CDR3 size: 13 residues. Trimming shortened V by 5 bases and J by 7 bases, and 14 bases separated the two germline ends. The CDR3 nucleotides read TGTGCCAGCAGTGAGGATAAAATGGGGACCCAGTACTTC. This gives the protein CASSEDKMGTQYF.

The gene calls are TRBV2 and TRBJ2-7; D not resolved. This CDR3 spans 12 amino acids. The ends were cut back, 5 bases at V and 1 base at J, with 6 bases in the middle. The germline gives CDR1 SNHLY, CDR2 FYNNEI. CDR3 protein: CASSKQSYEQYF. CDR3 nucleotide sequence: TGTGCCAGCAGTAAACAGTCCTACGAGCAGTACTTC.

The V gene is TRBV6-2 or TRBV6-3, the J gene TRBJ2-3; no clear D. Germline CDR1 reads MNHEY; CDR2 reads SVGEGT. V dropped 2 bases and J dropped 0 bases, with 12 bases sitting between them. The CDR3 has 16 residues. The CDR3 nucleotides read TGTGCCAGCAGTTACAATACAGCCCGTAGCACAGATACGCAGTATTTT. Encoded protein: CASSYNTARSTDTQYF.

This clone was seen just once. The rearrangement links TRBV11-2 to TRBJ2-5; 9 nucleotides align to TRBD1. Germline V lookup: CDR1 SGHAT, CDR2 FQNNGV. V shed 4 bases, J shed 4 bases, and the junction held 7 bases outside the gene matches. The CDR3 covers 15 residues. As DNA, the CDR3 is TGTGCCAGCAGCTCCAGGGACAGGGTCGGAGAGACCCAGTACTTC. Translating gives CASSSRDRVGETQYF.

The chain couples TRBV5-1 to TRBJ1-1; 9 nucleotides line up with TRBD1. There are 15 residues in the CDR3. Germline CDR1 SGHRS, CDR2 YFSETQ. V lost 5 bases and J lost 0; bases outside the gene matches: 5. CDR3 amino acids: CASSEQGAMNTEAFF. The DNA of the CDR3 is TGCGCCAGCAGTGAACAGGGGGCTATGAACACTGAAGCTTTCTTT.

This chain joins TRBV28 and TRBJ1-1; D is perhaps TRBD1 (5 bases). Per germline, CDR1 MDHEN and CDR2 SYDVKM. Trimming left V 3 bases short and J 5 bases short, with 19 bases between. This CDR3 region has 16 residues. CDR3: CASSFSGSWLRTEAFF. In DNA form, the CDR3 reads TGTGCCAGCAGTTTTTCAGGGTCTTGGCTACGTACTGAAGCTTTCTTT.

The chain carries TRBV18 and TRBJ2-1; 11 nucleotides match TRBD2. V lost 4 bases, J lost 5 bases, and 4 bases stayed unmatched. The CDR3 has 15 residues. Germline CDR1 is KGHSH and CDR2 is LQKENI. The chain's CDR3 is CASSQLAGEHNEQFF. CDR3 DNA: TGTGCCAGCTCACAACTAGCGGGGGAACACAATGAGCAGTTCTTC. The variable domain in full, completed from reference TRBV18 and TRBJ2-1, reads NAGVMQNPRHLVRRRGQEARLRCSPMKGHSHVYWYRQLPEEGLKFMVYLQKENIIDESGMPKERFSAEFPKEGPSILRIQQVVRGDSAAYFCASSQLAGEHNEQFFGPGTRLTVL.